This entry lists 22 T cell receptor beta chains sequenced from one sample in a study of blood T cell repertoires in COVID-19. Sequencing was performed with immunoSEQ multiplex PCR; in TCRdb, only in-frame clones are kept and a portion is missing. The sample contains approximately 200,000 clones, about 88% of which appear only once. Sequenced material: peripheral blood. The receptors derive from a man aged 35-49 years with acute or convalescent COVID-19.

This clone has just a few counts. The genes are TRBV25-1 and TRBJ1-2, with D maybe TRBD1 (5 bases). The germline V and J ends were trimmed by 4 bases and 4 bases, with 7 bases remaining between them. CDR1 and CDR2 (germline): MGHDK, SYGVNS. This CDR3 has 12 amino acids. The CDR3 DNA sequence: TGTGCCAGCAGTGGGGGGGTCTATGGCTACACCTTC. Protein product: CASSGGVYGYTF.

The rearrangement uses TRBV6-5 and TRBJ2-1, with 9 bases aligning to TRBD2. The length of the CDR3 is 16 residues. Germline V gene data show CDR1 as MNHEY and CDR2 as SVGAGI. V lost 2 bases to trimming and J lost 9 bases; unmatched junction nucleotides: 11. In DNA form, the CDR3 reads TGTGCCAGCAGTTACGTCGTCCTAGCGGGGCGGGGTGAGCAGTTCTTC. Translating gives CASSYVVLAGRGEQFF.

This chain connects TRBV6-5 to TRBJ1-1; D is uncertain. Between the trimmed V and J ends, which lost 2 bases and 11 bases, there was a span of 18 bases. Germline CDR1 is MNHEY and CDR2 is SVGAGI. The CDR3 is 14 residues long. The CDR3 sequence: CASSYGRELLHAFF. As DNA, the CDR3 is TGTGCCAGCAGTTACGGGCGAGAGTTATTGCATGCTTTCTTT.

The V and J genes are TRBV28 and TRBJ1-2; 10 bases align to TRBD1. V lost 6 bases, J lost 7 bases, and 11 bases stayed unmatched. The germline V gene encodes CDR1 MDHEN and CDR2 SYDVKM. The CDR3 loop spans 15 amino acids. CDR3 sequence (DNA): TGTGCCAGCAGCCTACCGGGACAGGGGAATCGTGGCTACACCTTC. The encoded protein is CASSLPGQGNRGYTF.

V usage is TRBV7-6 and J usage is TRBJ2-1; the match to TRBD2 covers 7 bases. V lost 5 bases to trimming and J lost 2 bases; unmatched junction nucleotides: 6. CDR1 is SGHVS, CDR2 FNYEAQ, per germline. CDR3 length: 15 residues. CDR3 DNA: TGTGCCAGCAGCCCGGGAGGCAGGACCTACAATGAGCAGTTCTTC. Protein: CASSPGGRTYNEQFF.

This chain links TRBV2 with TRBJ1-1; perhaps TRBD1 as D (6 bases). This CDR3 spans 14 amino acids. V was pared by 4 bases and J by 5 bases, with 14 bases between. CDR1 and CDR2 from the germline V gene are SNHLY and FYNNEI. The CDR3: CASSARGGRTEAFF. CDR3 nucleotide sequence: TGTGCCAGCAGTGCCCGCGGGGGCCGGACTGAAGCTTTCTTT.

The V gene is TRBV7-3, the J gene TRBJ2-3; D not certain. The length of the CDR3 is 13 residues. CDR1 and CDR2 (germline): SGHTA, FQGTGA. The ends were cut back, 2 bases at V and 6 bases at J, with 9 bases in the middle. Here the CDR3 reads CASSLYFADTQYF. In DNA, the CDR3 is TGTGCCAGCAGCTTATATTTCGCGGATACGCAGTATTTT.

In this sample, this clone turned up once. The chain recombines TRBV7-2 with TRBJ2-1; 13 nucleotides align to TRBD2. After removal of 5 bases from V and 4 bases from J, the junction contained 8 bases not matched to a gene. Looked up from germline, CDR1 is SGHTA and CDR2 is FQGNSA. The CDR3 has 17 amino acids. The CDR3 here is CASSPLWTSGGYNEQFF. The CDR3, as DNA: TGTGCCAGCAGCCCGCTGTGGACTAGCGGGGGTTACAATGAGCAGTTCTTC.

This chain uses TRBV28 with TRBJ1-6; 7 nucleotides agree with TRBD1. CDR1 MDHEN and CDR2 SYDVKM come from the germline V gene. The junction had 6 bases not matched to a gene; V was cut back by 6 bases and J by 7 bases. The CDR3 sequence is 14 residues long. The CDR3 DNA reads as TGTGCCAGCAGCCAAGGGGGCCGGAATTCACCCCTCCACTTT. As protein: CASSQGGRNSPLHF.

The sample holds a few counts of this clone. The CDR3 reads CASSEQGGFTEAFF. CDR3 DNA sequence: TGTGCCAGCAGTGAACAGGGTGGGTTCACTGAAGCTTTCTTT. The chain couples TRBV2 to TRBJ1-1; maybe TRBD1 (5 bases). V lost 2 bases, J lost 4 bases, and 11 bases lay in between. Germline CDR1 and CDR2: SNHLY and FYNNEI. CDR3 length equals 14 residues.

The CDR3 region is CASSLISGGGGNYGYTF. The CDR3 coding sequence is TGTGCCAGCAGTTTAATTTCTGGTGGGGGCGGTAACTATGGCTACACCTTC. The rearrangement uses TRBV27 and TRBJ1-2; maybe TRBD1 (6 bases). The germline gives CDR1 MNHEY, CDR2 SMNVEV (reference sequence). The V gene lost 2 bases and the J gene lost 1 base, with 17 bases spanning the gap. CDR3 size: 17 residues.

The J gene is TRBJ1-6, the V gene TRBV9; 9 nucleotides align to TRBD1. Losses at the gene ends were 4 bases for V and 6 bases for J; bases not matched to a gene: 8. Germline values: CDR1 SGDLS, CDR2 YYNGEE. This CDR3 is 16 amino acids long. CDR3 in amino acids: CASSPTPGQGNSPLHF. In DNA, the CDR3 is TGTGCCAGCAGCCCGACCCCGGGACAGGGTAATTCACCCCTCCACTTT.

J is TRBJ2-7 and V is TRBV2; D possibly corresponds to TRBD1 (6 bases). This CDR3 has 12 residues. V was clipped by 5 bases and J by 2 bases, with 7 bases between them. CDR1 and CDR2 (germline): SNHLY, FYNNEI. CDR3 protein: CASSRDTYEQYF. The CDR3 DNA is TGTGCCAGCAGTAGGGACACCTACGAGCAGTACTTC.

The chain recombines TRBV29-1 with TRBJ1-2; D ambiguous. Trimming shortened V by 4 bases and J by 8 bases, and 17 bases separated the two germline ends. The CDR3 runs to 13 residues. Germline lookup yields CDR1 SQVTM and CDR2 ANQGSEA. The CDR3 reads CSVVSSSVTGYTF. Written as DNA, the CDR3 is TGCAGCGTTGTCTCTAGCTCAGTGACGGGCTACACCTTC.

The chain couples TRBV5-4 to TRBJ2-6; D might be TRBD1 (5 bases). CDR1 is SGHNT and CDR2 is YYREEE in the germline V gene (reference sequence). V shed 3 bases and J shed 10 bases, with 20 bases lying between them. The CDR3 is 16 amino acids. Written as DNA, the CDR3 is TGTGCCAGCAGCTCATTGTCAGGGCCCCCCAGGAACGTCCTGACTTTC. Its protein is CASSSLSGPPRNVLTF.

The CDR3 region has the DNA TGTGCCAGCATACTAGCGGGGGGGCCAGAGTTAGATACGCAGTATTTT. This codes for CASILAGGPELDTQYF. The chain is built from TRBV5-6 and TRBJ2-3; 13 positions agree with TRBD2. Germline loops: CDR1 SGHDT, CDR2 YYEEEE. J lost 5 bases, V lost 6 bases, and 9 bases had no gene match. There are 16 residues in the CDR3.

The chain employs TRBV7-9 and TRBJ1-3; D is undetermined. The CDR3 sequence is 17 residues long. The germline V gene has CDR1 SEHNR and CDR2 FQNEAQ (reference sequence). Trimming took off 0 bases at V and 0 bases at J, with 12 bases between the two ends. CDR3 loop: CASSLASRSNSGNTIYF. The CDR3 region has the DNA TGTGCCAGCAGCTTAGCTAGCCGCAGCAACTCTGGAAACACCATATATTTT.

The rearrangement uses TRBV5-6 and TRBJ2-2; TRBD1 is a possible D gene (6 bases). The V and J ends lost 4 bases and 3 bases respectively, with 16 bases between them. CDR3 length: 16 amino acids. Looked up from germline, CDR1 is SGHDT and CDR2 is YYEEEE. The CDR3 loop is CASSPNQGQYTGELFF. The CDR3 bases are TGTGCCAGCAGCCCGAACCAAGGACAGTACACCGGGGAGCTGTTTTTT. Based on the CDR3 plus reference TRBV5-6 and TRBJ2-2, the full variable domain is DAGVTQSPTHLIKTRGQQVTLRCSPKSGHDTVSWYQQALGQGPQFIFQYYEEEERQRGNFPDRFSGHQFPNYSSELNVNALLLGDSALYLCASSPNQGQYTGELFFGEGSRLTVL.

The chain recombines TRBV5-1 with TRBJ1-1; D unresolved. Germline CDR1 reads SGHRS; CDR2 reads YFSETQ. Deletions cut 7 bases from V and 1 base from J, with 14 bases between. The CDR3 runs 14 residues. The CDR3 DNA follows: TGCGCCAGCCACCCGGGAGCTAAGAACACTGAAGCTTTCTTT. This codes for CASHPGAKNTEAFF.

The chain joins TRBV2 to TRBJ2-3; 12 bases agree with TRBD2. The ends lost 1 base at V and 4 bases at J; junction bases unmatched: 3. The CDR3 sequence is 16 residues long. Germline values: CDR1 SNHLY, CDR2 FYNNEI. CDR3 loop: CASSEELAGGADTQYF. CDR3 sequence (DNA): TGTGCCAGCAGTGAAGAACTAGCGGGGGGCGCAGATACGCAGTATTTT.

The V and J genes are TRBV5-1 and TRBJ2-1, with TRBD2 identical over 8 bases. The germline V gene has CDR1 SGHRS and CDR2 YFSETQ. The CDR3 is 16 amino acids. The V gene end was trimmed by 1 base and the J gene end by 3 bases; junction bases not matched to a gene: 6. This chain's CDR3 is CASSLSTGLGYNEQFF. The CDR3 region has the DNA TGCGCCAGCAGCTTGAGTACGGGACTAGGCTACAATGAGCAGTTCTTC.

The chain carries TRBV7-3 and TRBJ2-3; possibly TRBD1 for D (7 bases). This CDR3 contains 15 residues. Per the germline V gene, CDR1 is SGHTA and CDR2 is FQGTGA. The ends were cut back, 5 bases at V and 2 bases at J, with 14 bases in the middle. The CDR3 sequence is CASSLQGGNTDTQYF. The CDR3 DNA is TGTGCCAGCAGCCTCCAGGGGGGAAACACAGATACGCAGTATTTT. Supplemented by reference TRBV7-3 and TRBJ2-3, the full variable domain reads GAGVSQTPSNKVTEKGKYVELRCDPISGHTALYWYRQSLGQGPEFLIYFQGTGAADDSGLPNDRFFAVRPEGSVSTLKIQRTERGDSAVYLCASSLQGGNTDTQYFGPGTRLTVL.